The rows below give T cell receptor beta chains drawn from one sample of a study of metastatic and nonmetastatic thyroid tumors. Using MiXCR, TCRdb re-called clones from the PCR reads. The sample contains tens of thousands of clones, more than 20% of which appear only once. Sequencing input: blood. The receptors shown here come from a female donor with papillary thyroid cancer or a benign thyroid nodule (not recorded which). Some clones in this sample may be carry-over from other donors' samples. Each CDR3 is given with its conserved first and last residue. D genes are given only for firm matches. Rows give clone size only sometimes, using once, few, many, or a class for an expanded clone.

abundance	v_gene	j_gene	d_gene	CDR3aa	CDR3nt
many	TRBV30	TRBJ2-5	TRBD1	CAWSEGTGGTQETQYF	TGTGCCTGGAGCGAAGGGACAGGGGGGACCCAAGAGACCCAGTACTTC
many	TRBV11-3	TRBJ2-7	-	CASSLAPRREQYF	TGTGCCAGCAGCTTAGCTCCCAGACGCGAGCAGTACTTC
-	TRBV11-1	TRBJ2-2	TRBD2	CASSLEAGAVRDTGELFF	TGTGCCAGCAGCTTAGAAGCGGGGGCGGTTCGGGACACCGGGGAGCTGTTTTTT
many	TRBV25-1	TRBJ2-2	TRBD2	CASRTSGRATGELFF	TGTGCCAGCAGAACTAGCGGGAGGGCCACCGGGGAGCTGTTTTTT
-	TRBV7-3	TRBJ2-2	TRBD2	CASSPAGGSGTGELFF	TGTGCCAGCAGTCCAGCGGGAGGGTCGGGCACCGGGGAGCTGTTTTTT
few	TRBV6-1	TRBJ2-1	-	CASSGGGTPRYEQFF	TGTGCCAGCAGTGGTGGGGGCACTCCACGGTATGAGCAGTTCTTC
many	TRBV11-2	TRBJ1-1	-	CASRNQLNTEAFF	TGTGCCAGCAGGAATCAGTTGAACACTGAAGCTTTCTTT
many	TRBV9	TRBJ2-2	TRBD2	CASSVLSGRAGNTGELFF	TGTGCCAGCAGCGTACTGAGCGGGAGGGCCGGGAACACCGGGGAGCTGTTTTTT
-	TRBV28	TRBJ1-5	TRBD1	CATRRTAGQGWNQPQHF	TGTGCCACCAGACGAACCGCGGGACAGGGGTGGAATCAGCCACAACATTTT
-	TRBV28	TRBJ2-7	TRBD2	CASSPGTSGTYEQYF	TGTGCCAGCAGTCCCGGGACTAGCGGGACCTACGAGCAGTACTTC
many	TRBV10-3	TRBJ1-5	TRBD1	CATQDRRGDQPQHF	TGTGCCACCCAGGACAGGAGGGGTGATCAGCCCCAGCATTTT
few	TRBV6-1	TRBJ2-7	-	CASSAGTLYPYDF	TGTGCCAGCAGTGCAGGGACATTATACCCTTATGACTTC
medium-sized	TRBV6-1	TRBJ2-7	-	CASSRPADYEQYF	TGTGCCAGCAGTAGGCCGGCCGACTACGAGCAGTACTTC
-	TRBV5-1	TRBJ1-1	-	CASSPGGNTEAFF	TGCGCCAGCAGCCCGGGAGGAAACACTGAAGCTTTCTTT
many	TRBV20-1	TRBJ2-3	TRBD2	CSAPSASGSLTDTQYF	TGCAGTGCTCCCTCGGCCAGCGGGAGTTTGACAGATACGCAGTATTTT
many	TRBV4-3	TRBJ1-1	-	CASSQDLGEKAFF	TGCGCCAGCAGCCAAGATTTAGGGGAGAAGGCTTTCTTT
-	TRBV30	TRBJ1-2	-	CAWFRHEGYGYTF	TGTGCCTGGTTCAGGCATGAGGGCTATGGCTACACCTTC
many	TRBV5-1	TRBJ2-1	TRBD1	CASSFQGAQDNEQFF	TGCGCCAGCAGCTTCCAGGGGGCGCAAGACAATGAGCAGTTCTTC
few	TRBV20-1	TRBJ2-1	TRBD2	CSARKNSGFVNEQFF	TGCAGTGCTAGGAAAAATAGCGGGTTTGTGAATGAGCAGTTCTTC
-	TRBV20-1	TRBJ2-3	-	CSARRQAITDTQYF	TGCAGTGCTAGGAGACAGGCAATCACAGATACGCAGTATTTT
many	TRBV7-3	TRBJ1-3	TRBD1	CASSSRTGSGNTIYF	TGTGCCAGCAGCTCCCGGACAGGGAGTGGAAACACCATATATTTT
many	TRBV4-1	TRBJ2-5	-	CASSQDLGRSIETQYF	TGCGCCAGCAGCCAAGATCTCGGGCGGTCAATAGAGACCCAGTACTTC
-	TRBV6-6	TRBJ2-5	TRBD2	CASSYRAGGETQYF	TGTGCCAGCAGTTACCGAGCGGGAGGGGAGACCCAGTACTTC
-	TRBV5-1	TRBJ2-2	-	CASSFVVSGELFF	TGCGCCAGCAGCTTCGTGGTCTCCGGGGAGCTGTTTTTT
many	TRBV18	TRBJ2-1	-	CASSPPRSAAYNEQFF	TGTGCCAGCTCACCCCCAAGGTCGGCAGCCTACAATGAGCAGTTCTTC
many	TRBV20-1	TRBJ2-5	-	CSAQGANQETQYF	TGCAGTGCCCAAGGGGCCAACCAAGAGACCCAGTACTTC
many	TRBV29-1	TRBJ2-3	-	CSVAPDSTDTQYF	TGCAGCGTTGCGCCGGATAGCACAGATACGCAGTATTTT
many	TRBV7-9	TRBJ1-5	-	CASSFLGQPQHF	TGTGCCAGCAGCTTTTTGGGTCAGCCCCAGCATTTT
-	TRBV29-1	TRBJ1-1	TRBD1	CSVSGRQGGTEAFF	TGCAGCGTCTCGGGGAGACAGGGGGGGACTGAAGCTTTCTTT
few	TRBV11-1	TRBJ2-7	TRBD2	CASRGWTSGSPYEQYF	TGTGCCAGCAGGGGGTGGACTAGCGGCTCCCCCTACGAGCAGTACTTC
many	TRBV28	TRBJ1-1	TRBD1	CASSSRDRRTEAFF	TGTGCCAGCAGTTCGCGGGACAGGAGAACTGAAGCTTTCTTT
many	TRBV4-3	TRBJ1-4	-	CASSPAQRMWDEKLFF	TGCGCCAGCAGCCCGGCGCAGAGGATGTGGGACGAAAAACTGTTTTTT
few	TRBV28	TRBJ1-3	TRBD1	CASSARGRSGNTIYF	TGTGCCAGCAGTGCCAGGGGGCGCTCGGGAAACACCATATATTTT
-	TRBV7-2	TRBJ2-7	-	CASSLSRGLYEQYF	TGTGCCAGCAGCTTATCAAGGGGCCTCTACGAGCAGTACTTC
-	TRBV7-9	TRBJ2-1	-	CATIPGSSYEQFF	TGTGCCACTATTCCGGGTAGCTCCTACGAGCAGTTCTTC
many	TRBV7-9	TRBJ1-6	TRBD1	CASSSGQGYSPLHF	TGTGCCAGCAGCAGTGGACAGGGCTATTCACCCCTCCACTTT
many	TRBV19	TRBJ1-2	TRBD1	CASSRDSDYGYTF	TGTGCCAGTAGCCGGGACAGTGATTATGGCTACACCTTC
medium-sized	TRBV6-1	TRBJ2-7	-	CASRMGTHYEQYF	TGTGCCAGCAGAATGGGGACACACTACGAGCAGTACTTC
-	TRBV28	TRBJ1-2	TRBD1	CASSETGGTPLYGYTF	TGTGCCAGCAGTGAGACAGGGGGCACCCCCCTCTATGGCTACACCTTC
many	TRBV10-3	TRBJ2-3	-	CAIRQGTDTQYF	TGTGCCATCAGACAGGGCACAGATACGCAGTATTTT
many	TRBV11-2	TRBJ2-7	-	CASSPAPSLGSYEQYF	TGTGCCAGCAGCCCCGCTCCTTCCCTGGGATCCTACGAGCAGTACTTC
medium-sized	TRBV6-1	TRBJ1-2	TRBD1	CASSDVNSGQGRGYTF	TGTGCCAGCAGTGACGTAAATTCCGGACAGGGCAGGGGCTACACCTTC
medium-sized	TRBV9	TRBJ1-3	TRBD1	CASSLWDSRTGNTIYF	TGTGCCAGCAGCCTATGGGACAGTAGGACTGGAAACACCATATATTTT
many	TRBV28	TRBJ2-4	-	CASSSPEGRKNIQYF	TGTGCCAGCAGCTCCCCTGAGGGGAGGAAAAACATTCAGTACTTC
many	TRBV20-1	TRBJ2-3	-	CSAKGQTIGGADTQYF	TGCAGTGCCAAGGGACAGACCATCGGGGGGGCAGATACGCAGTATTTT
medium-sized	TRBV28	TRBJ2-5	-	CASSTPETQYF	TGTGCCAGCAGTACACCAGAGACCCAGTACTTC